Shown below are 29 T cell receptor beta chains from a single sample sequenced in a study of blood T cell repertoires in COVID-19. The protocol was immunoSEQ multiplex PCR, while the TCRdb copy is restricted to in-frame clones and leaves out a portion. The table records approximately 100,000 clones, more than 85% of them present only once. Sequencing input: peripheral blood. These receptors originate from a human donor with acute or convalescent COVID-19. The donor label of this sample is uncertain.

This rearrangement joins TRBV14 to TRBJ1-1; no firm D call. V was shortened by 2 bases and J by 4 bases, with 2 bases between the two germline ends. Germline CDR1 reads SGHDN; CDR2 reads FVKESK. This CDR3 has 11 amino acids. The CDR3 region is CASSQLTEAFF. In DNA form, the CDR3 reads TGTGCCAGCAGCCAACTCACTGAAGCTTTCTTT.

The genes are TRBV10-3 and TRBJ2-4; 7 bases are shared with TRBD1. The CDR3 covers 13 residues. In germline, CDR1 is ENHRY, CDR2 SYGVKD. The V and J ends lost 6 bases and 5 bases, in that order; junction bases with no gene match: 4. In nucleotides, the CDR3 is TGTGCCATCAGATCCGGGACAGAAAACATTCAGTACTTC. Its protein is CAIRSGTENIQYF.

The J gene is TRBJ1-2, the V gene TRBV2, with D possibly being TRBD1 (5 bases). Per the germline V gene, CDR1 is SNHLY and CDR2 is FYNNEI. The V end was cut by 6 bases, the J end by 7 bases, with 21 bases between. The CDR3 spans 15 residues. The chain's CDR3 is CASRGSGAPDAGYTF. CDR3 nucleotide sequence: TGTGCCAGCAGGGGGTCTGGGGCACCAGACGCTGGCTACACCTTC. Full variable domain (outside the CDR3, taken from reference TRBV2 and TRBJ1-2): EPEVTQTPSHQVTQMGQEVILRCVPISNHLYFYWYRQILGQKVEFLVSFYNNEISEKSEIFDDQFSVERPDGSNFTLKIRSTKLEDSAMYFCASRGSGAPDAGYTFGSGTRLTVV.

V and J are TRBV29-1 and TRBJ1-1; 8 bases align to TRBD1. CDR1 SQVTM and CDR2 ANQGSEA come from the germline V gene. The length of the CDR3 is 14 residues. V was clipped by 1 base and J by 1 base; unmatched bases: 2. CDR3 residues: CSVEAGQENTEAFF. The CDR3 DNA is TGCAGCGTTGAAGCGGGACAGGAGAACACTGAAGCTTTCTTT.

J is TRBJ2-2 and V is TRBV10-3; 9 positions match TRBD1. Trimming took 9 bases from V and 1 from J; bases not matched to a gene: 3. Germline V gene sequence: CDR1 ENHRY, CDR2 SYGVKD. The length of the CDR3 is 14 residues. The CDR3 loop is CAMRTGENTGELFF. The CDR3 coding sequence is TGTGCCATGAGGACAGGGGAGAACACCGGGGAGCTGTTTTTT.

The chain links TRBV6-2 or TRBV6-3 to TRBJ2-7; 11 bases fit TRBD2. Germline assignment: CDR1 MNHEY and CDR2 SVGEGT. J gave up 0 bases and V 5 bases, and 3 bases lay outside the gene matches. The CDR3 extends over 15 amino acids. CDR3 DNA sequence: TGTGCCAGCAGTACTAGCGGGAGATCCTCCTACGAGCAGTACTTC. This encodes CASSTSGRSSYEQYF.

This clone was seen a few times. This sequence joins TRBV6-4 and TRBJ2-1, with 8 bases lining up with TRBD2. The CDR3 totals 15 residues. Trimming at V came to 4 bases and at J to 3 bases, leaving 5 bases not matched to a gene. Looked up from germline, CDR1 is MRHNA and CDR2 is SNTAGT. In DNA form, the CDR3 reads TGTGCCAGCAGTGCGGAGCGGGGGAGCTACAATGAGCAGTTCTTC. This gives the protein CASSAERGSYNEQFF.

The count of this clone is one. This rearrangement joins TRBV7-8 to TRBJ1-4, with a possible D match to TRBD1 (5 bases). V dropped 5 bases and J dropped 8 bases, with 15 bases sitting between them. CDR1 SGHVS and CDR2 FQNEAQ come from the germline V gene. This CDR3 comprises 14 residues. CDR3 coding DNA: TGTGCCAGCAGCCGATCTCGGAGGGGCGAAAAACTGTTTTTT. This encodes CASSRSRRGEKLFF.

The J gene is TRBJ2-1, the V gene TRBV11-2, with 10 bases lining up with TRBD1. The CDR3 has 16 residues. The ends lost 2 bases at V and 5 bases at J; junction bases unmatched: 6. Germline V gives CDR1 SGHAT, CDR2 FQNNGV. The CDR3 DNA is TGTGCCAGCAGCTTACGCGACAGGGGGCTCGACAATGAGCAGTTCTTC. Its protein is CASSLRDRGLDNEQFF.

CDR3 sequence: CASSPGRMNTEAFF. The CDR3, as DNA: TGTGCCAGTAGCCCGGGAAGAATGAACACTGAAGCTTTCTTT. The chain has TRBV19 and TRBJ1-1; D call uncertain. Per germline, CDR1 LNHDA and CDR2 SQIVND (reference sequence). V was cut by 6 bases and J by 0 bases, with 11 bases left in between. The CDR3 is made up of 14 amino acids.

The genes are TRBV30 and TRBJ1-6, with a tentative D call TRBD1 (6 bases). CDR3 length: 13 amino acids. Trimming took off 0 bases at V and 11 bases at J, with 11 bases between the two ends. From germline, CDR1 is GTSNPN and CDR2 SVGIG (reference sequence). DNA of the CDR3: TGTGCCTGGAGTGTACAGGGTCCAACACCCCTCCACTTT. Translated: CAWSVQGPTPLHF.

V and J are TRBV29-1 and TRBJ2-1, with a possible D match to TRBD2 (6 bases). There are 15 residues in the CDR3. The germline gives CDR1 SQVTM, CDR2 ANQGSEA. V shed 6 bases and J shed 7 bases, with 22 bases lying between them. CDR3 in amino acids: CSVVNTGDGANEQFF. The CDR3 DNA sequence: TGCAGCGTCGTAAATACGGGGGATGGGGCAAATGAGCAGTTCTTC.

V gene TRBV7-2 combines with J gene TRBJ1-1; TRBD1 matches 7 bases. CDR1 and CDR2 from the germline V gene are SGHTA and FQGNSA. Trimming cost V 7 bases and J 2 bases; bases outside gene matches: 7. The CDR3 is made up of 14 amino acids. CDR3 sequence (DNA): TGTGCCAGCAAGACAGGGTACCAAAACACTGAAGCTTTCTTT. It is translated as CASKTGYQNTEAFF.

The rearrangement uses TRBV5-5 and TRBJ1-5; perhaps TRBD1 as D (6 bases). The germline V gene has CDR1 SGHKS and CDR2 YYEKEE (reference sequence). The CDR3 has 13 amino acids. V lost 2 bases to trimming and J lost 10 bases, with 13 bases between them. CDR3 bases: TGTGCCAGCAGCTTCTCAGGGGCAGGCCCCCAGCATTTT. This translates into CASSFSGAGPQHF.

The V call is TRBV6-5, the J call TRBJ1-4; D is uncertain. Germline V lookup: CDR1 MNHEY, CDR2 SVGAGI. CDR3 length equals 14 residues. V lost 2 bases to trimming and J lost 5 bases, with 9 bases between them. CDR3 nucleotide sequence: TGTGCCAGCAGTTACCTTAGTCGCAATGAAAAACTGTTTTTT. Translating gives CASSYLSRNEKLFF.

The chain joins TRBV27 to TRBJ1-4, with D maybe TRBD1 (5 bases). In germline, CDR1 is MNHEY, CDR2 SMNVEV (reference sequence). V was cut by 8 bases and J by 8 bases, with 12 bases left in between. The CDR3 covers 12 residues. In DNA, the CDR3 is TGTGCCAGCTCCCCGGGGGGGGAAAAACTGTTTTTT. It codes for CASSPGGEKLFF. Complete variable domain (other parts from reference TRBV27 and TRBJ1-4): EAQVTQNPRYLITVTGKKLTVTCSQNMNHEYMSWYRQDPGLGLRQIYYSMNVEVTDKGDVPEGYKVSRKEKRNFPLILESPSPNQTSLYFCASSPGGEKLFFGSGTQLSVL.

The gene calls are TRBV6-5 and TRBJ2-3, with 8 bases identical to TRBD2. Per germline, CDR1 MNHEY and CDR2 SVGAGI. J lost 0 bases, V lost 6 bases, and 2 bases had no gene match. CDR3 size: 14 residues. This chain's CDR3 is CASRRGGSTDTQYF. CDR3 DNA: TGTGCCAGCAGACGGGGGGGCAGCACAGATACGCAGTATTTT.

The V gene is TRBV12-3 or TRBV12-4, the J gene TRBJ2-5; perhaps TRBD1 as D (6 bases). The CDR3 spans 13 residues. V was shortened by 6 bases and J by 5 bases, with 13 bases between the two germline ends. In DNA, the CDR3 is TGTGCCAGCAGAAACACAGGGTGGGAGACCCAGTACTTC. Protein sequence: CASRNTGWETQYF.

The chain joins TRBV3-1 (or the pseudogene TRBV3-2) to TRBJ2-5; D might be TRBD1 (6 bases). The CDR3 sequence is 14 residues long. Germline V gene data show CDR1 as LGHDT and CDR2 as YNNKEL (reference sequence). V lost 1 base and J 5 bases, leaving 11 bases between the germline ends. CDR3 nucleotide sequence: TGTGCCAGCAGCCAAGTGACAGGACGTGAGACCCAGTACTTC. This encodes CASSQVTGRETQYF.

The J gene is TRBJ1-1, the V gene TRBV5-1, with D perhaps matching TRBD1 (6 bases). This CDR3 has 15 residues. Germline V lookup: CDR1 SGHRS, CDR2 YFSETQ. Trimming left V 0 bases short and J 1 base short, with 10 bases between. DNA of the CDR3: TGCGCCAGCAGCTTGGGCCAGGGGTGGAACACTGAAGCTTTCTTT. Translating gives CASSLGQGWNTEAFF.

V usage is TRBV28 and J usage is TRBJ2-5; 14 bases line up with TRBD2. V shed 5 bases, J shed 5 bases, and the junction held 7 bases outside the gene matches. The germline V gene has CDR1 MDHEN and CDR2 SYDVKM. The CDR3 extends over 16 amino acids. CDR3 DNA sequence: TGTGCCAGCAGTATAAGACTAGCGGGGGGGCCGGAGACCCAGTACTTC. Amino acid sequence: CASSIRLAGGPETQYF.

The rearrangement joins TRBV11-2 to TRBJ1-2; no clear D gene. V was clipped by 5 bases and J by 0 bases, with 7 bases between them. This CDR3 spans 13 amino acids. CDR1 and CDR2 (germline): SGHAT, FQNNGV. This CDR3 is CASSLSTNYGYTF. The CDR3 DNA is TGTGCCAGCAGCCTCAGTACTAACTATGGCTACACCTTC.

Only one count was recorded for this clone. The V gene is TRBV2, the J gene TRBJ2-2, with D hard to call. Germline-derived CDR1 and CDR2 are SNHLY and FYNNEI. This CDR3 has 15 amino acids. V was shortened by 8 bases and J by 2 bases, with 15 bases between the two germline ends. Written as DNA, the CDR3 is TGTGCCAGCTCTGACACCGACCCTAACACCGGGGAGCTGTTTTTT. It is translated as CASSDTDPNTGELFF.

The chain employs TRBV19 and TRBJ1-5; D is ambiguous. V was shortened by 4 bases and J by 2 bases, with 6 bases between the two germline ends. Germline V gene lookup returns CDR1 LNHDA and CDR2 SQIVND (reference sequence). The CDR3 contains 13 residues. CDR3 sequence (DNA): TGTGCCAGTAGTAGGGCAGGCAATCAGCCCCAGCATTTT. Translation gives CASSRAGNQPQHF.

This chain connects TRBV6-5 to TRBJ2-7, with D tentatively TRBD1 (5 bases). Germline CDR1 reads MNHEY; CDR2 reads SVGAGI. CDR3 length: 16 amino acids. Trimming cost V 0 bases and J 0 bases, with 12 bases left between them. CDR3 sequence: CASSYSADTHSYEQYF. The CDR3 nucleotides are TGTGCCAGCAGTTACTCGGCGGACACCCACTCCTACGAGCAGTACTTC.

The chain links TRBV11-2 to TRBJ2-7, with D possibly matching TRBD2 (6 bases). The V gene's germline CDR1 is SGHAT and CDR2 FQNNGV. V was trimmed by 0 bases and J by 5 bases, leaving 14 bases between them. The CDR3 sequence is 15 residues long. CDR3 amino acids: CASSLDVGGYDEQYF. The CDR3 region has the DNA TGTGCCAGCAGCTTAGATGTTGGGGGGTACGACGAGCAGTACTTC.

The V call is TRBV19, the J call TRBJ1-2, with 10 bases matching TRBD1. In germline, CDR1 is LNHDA, CDR2 SQIVND (reference sequence). The V and J ends lost 7 bases and 3 bases, in that order; junction bases with no gene match: 8. This CDR3 comprises 15 residues. CDR3 region: CASNRPGTGDYGYTF. In DNA, the CDR3 is TGTGCCAGTAACAGACCCGGGACAGGGGACTATGGCTACACCTTC.

The sample holds a few counts of this clone. The chain joins TRBV9 to TRBJ1-3; 7 bases line up with TRBD1. The CDR3 has 18 residues. Germline V lookup: CDR1 SGDLS, CDR2 YYNGEE. V dropped 4 bases and J dropped 0; count of bases not matched to a gene: 13. CDR3 DNA: TGTGCCAGCAGCCAATCCGCCGGGACAGACCTCTCTGGAAACACCATATATTTT. Translated, it gives CASSQSAGTDLSGNTIYF.

The gene calls are TRBV19 and TRBJ1-1, with D maybe TRBD1 (6 bases). Germline lookup yields CDR1 LNHDA and CDR2 SQIVND (reference sequence). The CDR3 is 14 residues long. V lost 4 bases and J lost 0, with 9 bases in between. Here the CDR3 reads CASSTWTVNTEAFF. The CDR3 DNA is TGTGCCAGTAGTACTTGGACAGTGAACACTGAAGCTTTCTTT. The entire variable domain, with the rest obtained from reference TRBV19 and TRBJ1-1, is as follows: DGGITQSPKYLFRKEGQNVTLSCEQNLNHDAMYWYRQDPGQGLRLIYYSQIVNDFQKGDIAEGYSVSREKKESFPLTVTSAQKNPTAFYLCASSTWTVNTEAFFGQGTRLTVV.